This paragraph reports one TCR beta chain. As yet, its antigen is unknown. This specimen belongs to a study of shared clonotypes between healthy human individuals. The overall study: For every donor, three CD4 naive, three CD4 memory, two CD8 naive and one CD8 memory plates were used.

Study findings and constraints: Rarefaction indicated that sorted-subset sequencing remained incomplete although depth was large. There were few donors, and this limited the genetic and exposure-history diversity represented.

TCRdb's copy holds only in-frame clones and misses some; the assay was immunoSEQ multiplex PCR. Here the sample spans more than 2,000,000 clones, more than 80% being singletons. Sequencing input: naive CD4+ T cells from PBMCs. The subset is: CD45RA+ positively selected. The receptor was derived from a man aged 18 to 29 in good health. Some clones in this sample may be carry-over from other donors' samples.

The CDR3 loop reads CASSLEPVPTEAFF. For the CDR3, the DNA is TGCGCCAGCAGCTTGGAGCCAGTCCCCACTGAAGCTTTCTTT. The rearrangement joins TRBV5-1 to TRBJ1-1, with D uncertain. V was cut by 0 bases and J by 4 bases, with 10 bases left in between. CDR1 is SGHRS and CDR2 is YFSETQ in the germline V gene. CDR3 size: 14 residues.